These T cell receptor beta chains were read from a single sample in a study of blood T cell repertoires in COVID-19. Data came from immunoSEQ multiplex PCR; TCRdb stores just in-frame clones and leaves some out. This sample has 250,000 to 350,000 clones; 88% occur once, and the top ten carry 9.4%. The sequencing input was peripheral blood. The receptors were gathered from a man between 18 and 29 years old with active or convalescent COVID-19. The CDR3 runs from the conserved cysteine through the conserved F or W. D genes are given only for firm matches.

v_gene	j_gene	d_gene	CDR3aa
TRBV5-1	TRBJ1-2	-	CASRNKTLQGFFNYGYTF
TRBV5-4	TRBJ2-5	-	CASSPWGLQETQYF
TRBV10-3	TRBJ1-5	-	CAPQFRIGHQPQHF
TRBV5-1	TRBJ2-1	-	CASNPEGSIDEQFF
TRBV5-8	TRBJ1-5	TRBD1	CASSGDREFVYGNQPQHF
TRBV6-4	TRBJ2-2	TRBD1	CASSTGGDTGELFF
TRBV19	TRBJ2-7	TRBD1	CASSIMTGGSYEQYF
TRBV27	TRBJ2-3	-	CASSYKGDTQYF
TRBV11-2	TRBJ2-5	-	CASSFAGETQYF
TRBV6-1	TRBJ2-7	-	CASSEVRGGWQGLTYEQYF
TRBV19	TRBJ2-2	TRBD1	CASSMGQGALNTGELFF
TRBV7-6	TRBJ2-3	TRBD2	CASSYDRGGGEVTDTQYF
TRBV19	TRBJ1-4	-	CASNGEGAPGGGEKLFF
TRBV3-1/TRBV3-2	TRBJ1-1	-	CASSHPDTEAFF
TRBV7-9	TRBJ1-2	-	CASSLGQGVYGYTF
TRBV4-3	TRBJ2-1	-	CASSQDRGDGEQFF
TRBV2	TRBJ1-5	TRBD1	CASSEWTGGNQPQHF
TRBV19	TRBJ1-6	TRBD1	CASRWGTGRSPLHF
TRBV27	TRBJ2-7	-	CASSLSDSYEQYF
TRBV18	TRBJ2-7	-	CASSPFGPTDEQYF
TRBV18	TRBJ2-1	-	CASSPPMRIGAYNEQFF
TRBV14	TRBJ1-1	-	CASSQITGRNTEAFF
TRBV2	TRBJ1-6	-	CASSDQVKVALHF
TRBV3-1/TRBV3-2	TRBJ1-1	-	CASSPILTGFEAFF
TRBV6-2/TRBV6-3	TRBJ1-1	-	CASSLPRGTEAFF
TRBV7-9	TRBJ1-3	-	CASSLQQDTIYF
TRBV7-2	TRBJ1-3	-	CASSQQTRVGNTIYF
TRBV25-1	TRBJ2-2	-	CASRKGGAANTGELFF
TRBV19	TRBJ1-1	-	CASLSLRTEAFF
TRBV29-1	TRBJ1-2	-	CSVEGGPPGVNYGYTF
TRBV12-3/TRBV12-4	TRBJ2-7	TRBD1	CASSPRTGHEQYF